This is a list of T cell receptor beta chains from one sample in a study of blood T cell repertoires in COVID-19. Clones were read by immunoSEQ multiplex PCR, and TCRdb kept only the in-frame ones, dropping some. Counted here are tens of thousands of clones, approximately 88% occurring once; the ten biggest clones make up less than 1.5%. The sequencing sample was made of peripheral blood. All receptors come from a woman aged 60 to 75 with acute or convalescent COVID-19. Each CDR3 is given with its conserved first and last residue. The D gene is left open where the match is weak. Size is stated for part of the rows, as once, few or many counts, or as a class when the clone is expanded.

abundance,d_gene,j_gene,v_gene,CDR3nt,CDR3aa
-,-,TRBJ2-3,TRBV10-2,TGCGCCAGCACCCCGAGACGGGAGAGCACAGATACGCAGTATTTT,CASTPRRESTDTQYF
-,TRBD2,TRBJ2-3,TRBV5-1,TGCGCCAGCAGTGGACTAGCGGGGGCCCTTAGCACAGATACGCAGTATTTT,CASSGLAGALSTDTQYF
-,-,TRBJ1-5,TRBV6-6,TGTGCCAGCAGTTACTCAGGACTAAATAGCAATCAGCCCCAGCATTTT,CASSYSGLNSNQPQHF
-,-,TRBJ1-2,TRBV19,TGTGCCAGTACCCCCTTTTCCCGGGTCTCCCCCGATTATGGCTACACCTTC,CASTPFSRVSPDYGYTF
-,-,TRBJ2-1,TRBV13,TGTGCCAGCAGCCTCGGGACATTCTCCTACAATGAGCAGTTCTTC,CASSLGTFSYNEQFF
-,-,TRBJ1-2,TRBV28,TGTGCCAGCAGTTTTAGGGGGTCGGATGGCTACACCTTC,CASSFRGSDGYTF
-,-,TRBJ1-1,TRBV27,TGTGCCAGCAGTTCCTTTCGGGTGAACACTGAAGCTTTCTTT,CASSSFRVNTEAFF
-,-,TRBJ1-6,TRBV19,TGTGCCAGTAGTAGATCGGCACTCCCGGGTGAGTCACCCCTCCACTTT,CASSRSALPGESPLHF
once,-,TRBJ2-3,TRBV11-2,TGTGCCAGCAGCCACACAGATACGCAGTATTTT,CASSHTDTQYF
-,TRBD1,TRBJ2-2,TRBV27,TGTGCCAGCAGTTTGGTGACAGGGGGCACCTGGGACACCGGGGAGCTGTTTTTT,CASSLVTGGTWDTGELFF
once,TRBD1,TRBJ2-2,TRBV2,TGTGCCAGCAGTGCCAGGGGGCTTGGCGGGGAGCTGTTTTTT,CASSARGLGGELFF
-,TRBD1,TRBJ1-5,TRBV2,TGTGCCAGCACCCGAGACAGGGGGCGCAATCAGCCCCAGCATTTT,CASTRDRGRNQPQHF
-,TRBD2,TRBJ2-5,TRBV24-1,TGTGCCACCAGTGCCAGGACGGGGGGAGAGACCCAGTACTTC,CATSARTGGETQYF
-,TRBD1,TRBJ1-2,TRBV10-3,TGTGCCATCAGTGAGGCAGGGGGAAACTATGGCTACACCTTC,CAISEAGGNYGYTF
-,-,TRBJ1-1,TRBV5-1,TGCGCCAGCAGTCGGGACACGAACACTGAAGCTTTCTTT,CASSRDTNTEAFF
-,-,TRBJ1-2,TRBV9,TGTGCCAGCAGCCCCCTGTGGACAGTGCTTAACTATGGCTACACCTTC,CASSPLWTVLNYGYTF
-,-,TRBJ1-2,TRBV3-1/TRBV3-2,TGTGCCAGCAGCCAGTCCAGATCTAACTATGGCTACACCTTC,CASSQSRSNYGYTF
-,-,TRBJ2-2,TRBV6-5,TGTGCCAGCAAGAACTCAGGGATGAACACCGGGGAGCTGTTTTTT,CASKNSGMNTGELFF